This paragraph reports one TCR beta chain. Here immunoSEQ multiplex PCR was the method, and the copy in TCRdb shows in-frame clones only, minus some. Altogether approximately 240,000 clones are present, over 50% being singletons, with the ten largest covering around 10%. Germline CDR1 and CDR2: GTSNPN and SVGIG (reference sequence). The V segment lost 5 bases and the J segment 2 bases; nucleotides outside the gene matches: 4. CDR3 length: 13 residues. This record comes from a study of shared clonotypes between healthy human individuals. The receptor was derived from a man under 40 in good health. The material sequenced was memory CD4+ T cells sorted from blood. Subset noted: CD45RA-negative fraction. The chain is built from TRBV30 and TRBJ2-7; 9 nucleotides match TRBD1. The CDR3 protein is CAWGGQGPYEQYF. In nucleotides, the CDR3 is TGTGCCTGGGGGGGACAGGGACCCTACGAGCAGTACTTC.